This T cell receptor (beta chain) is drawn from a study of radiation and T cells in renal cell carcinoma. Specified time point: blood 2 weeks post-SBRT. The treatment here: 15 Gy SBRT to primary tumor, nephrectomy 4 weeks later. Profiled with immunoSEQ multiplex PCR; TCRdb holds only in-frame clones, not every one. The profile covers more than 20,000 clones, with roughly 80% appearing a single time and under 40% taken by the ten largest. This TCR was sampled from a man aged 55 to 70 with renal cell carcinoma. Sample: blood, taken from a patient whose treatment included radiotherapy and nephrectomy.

The CDR3 bases are TGTGCCAGCACGCCCTGGGGGAGTAGTGATTCACCCCTCCACTTT. This codes for CASTPWGSSDSPLHF. The rearrangement joins TRBV2 to TRBJ1-6, with D possibly TRBD1 on 5 matching bases. The CDR3 contains 15 residues. Trimming shortened V by 7 bases and J by 8 bases, and 18 bases separated the two germline ends. CDR1 and CDR2 from the germline V gene are SNHLY and FYNNEI.